This section outlines one TCR beta chain sequence together with its context. This CDR3 is built from 15 residues. V was pared by 6 bases and J by 0 bases, with 6 bases of the junction left unmatched. The germline CDR1 and CDR2 sequences are SGHRS and YFSETQ. This record comes from a study of blood T cell repertoires in COVID-19. Only in-frame clones appear in the TCRdb table, and some are missing; sequencing was by immunoSEQ multiplex PCR. The sample holds approximately 150,000 clones, around 87% seen once. Participants had their cohort set by participant-reported clinical history. This receptor was obtained from a woman between 35 and 50 years old who had been exposed to COVID-19. The chain employs TRBV5-1 and TRBJ2-7; 10 bases line up with TRBD1. The specimen was PBMCs or T cells enriched from blood (not recorded which). As DNA, the CDR3 is TGCGCCAGCAAGGGGACAGGGGCGAGCTCCTACGAGCAGTACTTC. This encodes CASKGTGASSYEQYF.